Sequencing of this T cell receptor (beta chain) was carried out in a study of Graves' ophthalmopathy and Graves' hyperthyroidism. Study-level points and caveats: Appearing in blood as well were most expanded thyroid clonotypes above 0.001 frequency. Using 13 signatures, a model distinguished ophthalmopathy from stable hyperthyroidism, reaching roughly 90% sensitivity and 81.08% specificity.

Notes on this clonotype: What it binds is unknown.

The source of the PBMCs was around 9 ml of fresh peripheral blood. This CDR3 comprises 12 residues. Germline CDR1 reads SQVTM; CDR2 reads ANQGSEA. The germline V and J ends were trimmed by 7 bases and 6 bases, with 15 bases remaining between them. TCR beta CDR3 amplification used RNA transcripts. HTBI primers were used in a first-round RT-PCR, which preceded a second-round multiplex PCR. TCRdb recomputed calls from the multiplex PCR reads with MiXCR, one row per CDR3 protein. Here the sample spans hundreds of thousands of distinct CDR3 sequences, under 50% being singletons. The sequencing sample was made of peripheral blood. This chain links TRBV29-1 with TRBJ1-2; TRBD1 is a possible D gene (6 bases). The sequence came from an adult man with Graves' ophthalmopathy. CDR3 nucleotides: TGCAGCGCCGAAACAGGGTCCCATGGCTACACCTTC. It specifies CSAETGSHGYTF.